This T cell receptor beta chain was sequenced during a study of T cells in Graves' hyperthyroidism and ophthalmopathy (dated 2019 in TCRdb). Context from the whole study: Peripheral blood was sampled at the time of initial diagnosis, prior to any treatment. To identify TCR V-J signatures that set the groups apart, the researchers used a discovery cohort of 100 patients, made up of fewer than 50 with Graves' ophthalmopathy and about 60 with stable Graves' hyperthyroidism. An independent validation cohort of under 20 hyperthyroidism patients and approximately 17 patients who later progressed to ophthalmopathy tested prospective prediction of ophthalmopathy. The roughly 94 discovery patients were randomly split 7:3 into training and test sets. In about 6 Graves' hyperthyroidism patients, the study also compared T-cell repertoires from thyroid tissue with T-cell repertoires from blood. Following sampling, methimazole starting at 30 mg daily was given to hyperthyroidism patients, and high-dose intravenous methylprednisolone was given to ophthalmopathy patients. TCR Vbeta CDR3 sequencing of some 140 peripheral blood samples (43 ophthalmopathy, 75 hyperthyroidism and about 17 progressor patients) is reported in the paper. Paper-wide results and their limitations: Most expanded thyroid clonotypes (frequency above 0.001) were also found in blood, which suggests that blood repertoires may mirror thyroid immune responses. Sample size was not statistically predetermined, and blinding of investigators to group allocation was not performed. A 13 V-J signature model separated ophthalmopathy from stable hyperthyroidism, with approximately 86% sensitivity and 81.08% specificity in cross-validation and 80%/75% in testing. During validation, the model predicted progression to ophthalmopathy a median of approximately 6 months ahead of onset, with approximately 70% sensitivity and 72.22% specificity.

Ophthalmopathy patients had moderately to severely active disease, Clinical Activity Score of at least 3, NOSPECS grade of at least 4, and duration under 3 months. Any patient with an uncontrolled infection, another autoimmune disease, pregnancy or lactation was excluded. Diagnoses relied on clinical symptoms, serum thyroxine and TRAb, thyroid ultrasound and orbital computed tomography. PBMCs were isolated from approximately 10 ml of fresh peripheral blood by Ficoll-Paque density gradient centrifugation. Total RNA was extracted with Trizol reagent, and quality was checked on an Agilent 2100 Bioanalyzer. In this sample, this clonotype turned up a few times. What antigen it recognizes has not been identified. It has no much larger one-base neighbor in the sample; base qualities were not kept. The TCR beta CDR3 regions were amplified from RNA transcripts. The TCR CDR3 was subjected to a first round of RT-PCR using the HTBI primer set and the Qiagen OneStep RT-PCR kit. A second multiplex PCR round built the libraries, followed by size selection and purification. Paired-end sequencing of the libraries was performed with 100 bp reads on an Illumina HiSeq2000. Concerning the study's data processing: SOAPnuke was used to process the raw data, throwing out any read that contained adapters or uncalled bases, had a mean Phred below 15, or lacked an exact constant-primer or identifier match. High-quality paired reads were merged with COPE v1.2.5, and unique nucleotide sequences were defined as clonotypes. MiTCR v1.1 was used to align the clonotypes against IMGT TRBV, TRBD and TRBJ reference segments. The analysis was restricted to V-J combinations with a frequency above 0.0001, which together covered about 99% of the repertoires. The TCS score was defined as the ratio of F50 (clonal expansion) to E x V (chaos), calculated using BLOSUM62-based TCRdist between CDR3 peptides within each V-J. Welch's t-statistics and random forest reduced fewer than 550 V-J features to 13, which were used in a naive Bayes classifier (R e1071). TCRdb trimmed the raw reads at Q25, called clones with MiXCR and kept productive beta chains. Identical CDR3 protein sequences are pooled into one entry, listed with their most common genes and DNA. TCRdb's processing, not the authors', yielded these V and J calls. Across this sample there are more than 300,000 distinct CDR3 sequences, with around 13% seen only once. The biggest ten clones account for about 20% of the sample.

Looking up the germline V gene (reference sequence) yields CDR1 LNHDA and CDR2 SQIVND. V and J are truncated by 3 bases and 8 bases respectively, leaving an intervening sequence of 8 bases. The CDR3 covers 13 residues, taking in both the cysteine and the phenylalanine. The retained sequence is limited to the CDR3, 39 bases, with the frame set at the first base. The origin of this receptor is a woman aged 25 to 39 with Graves' ophthalmopathy. This receptor chain uses TRBV19 and TRBJ1-6; no D gene can be assigned with confidence. The sequenced material came from blood. The CDR3 reads CASSIKQHSPLHF. The sequenced DNA: TGTGCCAGTAGTATCAAACAGCATTCACCCCTCCACTTT.